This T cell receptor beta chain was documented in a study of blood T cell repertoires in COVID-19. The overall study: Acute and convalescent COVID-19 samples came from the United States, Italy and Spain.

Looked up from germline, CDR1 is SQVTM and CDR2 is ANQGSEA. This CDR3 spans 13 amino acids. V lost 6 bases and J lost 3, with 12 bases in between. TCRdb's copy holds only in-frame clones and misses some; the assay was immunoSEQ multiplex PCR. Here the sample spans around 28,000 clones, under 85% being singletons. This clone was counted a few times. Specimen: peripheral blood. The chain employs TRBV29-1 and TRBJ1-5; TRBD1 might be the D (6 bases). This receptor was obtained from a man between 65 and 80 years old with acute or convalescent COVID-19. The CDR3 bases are TGCAGCGTGCGGGGGGGGGCCAATCAGCCCCAGCATTTT. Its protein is CSVRGGANQPQHF.